Listed here are 8 T cell receptor beta chains from one sample, sequenced in a study of OX40 agonist ivuxolimab in advanced cancers. Sequencing used immunoSEQ multiplex PCR; TCRdb keeps in-frame clones, though not all of them. The sample shows roughly 64,000 clones, roughly 80% of them seen only once. The sample was CD4+ or CD8+ T cells sorted from blood, taken in a trial of the OX40 agonist ivuxolimab. The receptor set was obtained from an adult with an advanced solid tumor such as melanoma, head and neck, liver or kidney cancer.

The CDR3 here is CASSAGTGSYNEQFF. The DNA of the CDR3 is TGTGCCAGCAGTGCGGGGACAGGCAGCTACAATGAGCAGTTCTTC. J is TRBJ2-1 and V is TRBV2; TRBD1 agrees at 8 bases. V shed 4 bases and J 3 bases; nucleotides not matched to a gene: 5. This CDR3 is built from 15 residues. Looked up from germline, CDR1 is SNHLY and CDR2 is FYNNEI.

The V gene is TRBV6-6, the J gene TRBJ2-5; TRBD2 agrees at 9 bases. CDR3 length: 16 amino acids. Germline assignment: CDR1 MNHNY and CDR2 SVGAGI (reference sequence). Losses at the gene ends were 6 bases for V and 5 bases for J; bases not matched to a gene: 13. CDR3 DNA: TGTGCCAGCAGCGACTGGGGCGGGAGGGCCCAGGAGACCCAGTACTTC. This encodes CASSDWGGRAQETQYF.

The chain employs TRBV11-3 and TRBJ1-3; D may be TRBD1 (5 bases). This CDR3 comprises 15 residues. The V end was cut by 0 bases, the J end by 6 bases, with 12 bases between. Germline V gene lookup returns CDR1 SGHNT and CDR2 YENEEA. CDR3 bases: TGTGCCAGCAGCTTAGATAAGAGGGGCGAAAACACCATATATTTT. The encoded protein is CASSLDKRGENTIYF.

DNA for the CDR3: TGTGCCAGCAGCTCCGGGACAGGCTCTCTGGAGCAGTACTTC. Its translation is CASSSGTGSLEQYF. The gene calls are TRBV9 and TRBJ2-7, with TRBD1 matching 8 bases. This CDR3 has 14 amino acids. Germline assignment: CDR1 SGDLS and CDR2 YYNGEE. The J segment lost 7 bases and the V segment lost 4 bases, leaving 10 bases of the junction unmatched.

V gene TRBV5-1 combines with J gene TRBJ2-5; a weak D match, TRBD1 (6 bases). This CDR3 has 16 residues. Between the trimmed V and J ends, which lost 4 bases and 5 bases, there was a span of 21 bases. CDR1 is SGHRS, CDR2 YFSETQ, per germline. In nucleotides, the CDR3 is TGCGCCAGCAGCCTTAATAAACAGGGCGGAGGCGAGACCCAGTACTTC. This codes for CASSLNKQGGGETQYF.

This clone was recorded a few times. The chain uses TRBV10-3 and TRBJ1-5; D is unclear. CDR3 size: 12 residues. CDR1 is ENHRY and CDR2 is SYGVKD in the germline V gene. The V end lost 3 bases, the J end lost 6 bases, and 6 bases lay between the germline ends. In nucleotides, the CDR3 is TGTGCCATCAGTGAAACTTCTCAGCCCCAGCATTTT. Translated: CAISETSQPQHF.

The chain uses TRBV11-3 and TRBJ2-7; D may be TRBD1 (6 bases). The V end was cut by 5 bases, the J end by 2 bases, with 10 bases between. CDR3 size: 13 residues. CDR1 and CDR2 from the germline V gene are SGHNT and YENEEA. The CDR3 DNA reads as TGTGCCAGCAGCGCCAGGGGAGCCTACGAGCAGTACTTC. Translated: CASSARGAYEQYF. The whole variable domain, remainder taken from reference TRBV11-3 and TRBJ2-7, is EAGVVQSPRYKIIEKKQPVAFWCNPISGHNTLYWYLQNLGQGPELLIRYENEEAVDDSQLPKDRFSAERLKGVDSTLKIQPAELGDSAVYLCASSARGAYEQYFGPGTRLTVT.

The chain links TRBV9 to TRBJ2-7, with D hard to call. This CDR3 region has 14 residues. Trimming removed 1 base at V and 3 bases at J, with 11 bases between. Germline CDR1 reads SGDLS; CDR2 reads YYNGEE. The CDR3: CASSVRVEGYEQYF. The CDR3 DNA sequence: TGTGCCAGCAGCGTAAGGGTAGAAGGCTACGAGCAGTACTTC.